Reported below is one TCR beta chain. The source of the sample is a study of blood T cell repertoires in COVID-19. Looking at the study overall: Samples representing acute and convalescent COVID-19 were sourced from the United States, Italy and Spain. PBMCs, B-cell-depleted T cells, or T cells were the source of the cDNA or gDNA that made up the material.

In the study's own analysis: Reference gene primer amplification in the assay estimated nucleated cell counts. TCRdb keeps only in-frame clones here, not all; method: immunoSEQ multiplex PCR. That table gives V, J and clone size, and the DNA gave D and trimming. The table shows some 67,000 clones, with 90% occurring only once. V lost 4 bases and J lost 8, with 18 bases in between. This CDR3 comprises 15 residues. The germline CDR1 and CDR2 sequences are SGHRS and YFSETQ. Material: peripheral blood. This receptor was obtained from a woman in her late teens or twenties with acute or convalescent COVID-19. The genes are TRBV5-1 and TRBJ1-4; a weak D match, TRBD1 (6 bases). CDR3 residues: CASSNGARDKEKLFF. For the CDR3, the DNA is TGCGCCAGCAGCAACGGGGCTCGGGACAAAGAAAAACTGTTTTTT.